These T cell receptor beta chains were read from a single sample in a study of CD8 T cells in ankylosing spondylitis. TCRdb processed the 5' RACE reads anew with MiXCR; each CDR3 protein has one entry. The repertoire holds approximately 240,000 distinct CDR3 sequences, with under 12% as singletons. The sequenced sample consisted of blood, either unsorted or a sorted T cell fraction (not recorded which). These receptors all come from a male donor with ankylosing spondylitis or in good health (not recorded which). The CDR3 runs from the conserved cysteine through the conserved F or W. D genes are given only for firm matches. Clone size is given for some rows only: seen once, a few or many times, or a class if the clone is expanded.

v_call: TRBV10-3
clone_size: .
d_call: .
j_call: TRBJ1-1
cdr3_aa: CAISSGRTEAFF
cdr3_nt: TGTGCCATCAGTTCAGGGAGGACTGAAGCTTTCTTT

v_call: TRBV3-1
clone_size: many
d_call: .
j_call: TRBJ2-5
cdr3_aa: CASSPSRDFRRETQYF
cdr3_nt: TGTGCCAGCAGCCCCTCCCGGGACTTCCGAAGGGAGACCCAGTACTTC

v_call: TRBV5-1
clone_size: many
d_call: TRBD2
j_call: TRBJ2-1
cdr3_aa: CASSLALAGDSYNEQFF
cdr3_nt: TGCGCCAGCAGCTTGGCCCTAGCGGGGGACTCCTACAATGAGCAGTTCTTC

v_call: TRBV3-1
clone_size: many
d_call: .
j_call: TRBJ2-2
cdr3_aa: CASSHRNPGAGTGELFF
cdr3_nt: TGTGCCAGCAGCCACCGAAACCCGGGGGCCGGGACCGGGGAGCTGTTTTTT

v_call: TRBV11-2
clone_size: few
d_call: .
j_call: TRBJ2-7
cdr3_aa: CASSLFTQVPHEQYF
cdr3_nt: TGTGCCAGCAGCTTATTCACCCAGGTTCCGCACGAGCAGTACTTC

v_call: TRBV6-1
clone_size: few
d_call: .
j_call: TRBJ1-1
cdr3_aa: CASSDRSKGGEAFF
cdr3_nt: TGTGCCAGCAGTGACCGATCGAAAGGCGGTGAAGCTTTCTTT

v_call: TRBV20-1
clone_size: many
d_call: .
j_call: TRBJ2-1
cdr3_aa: CSASVKTYNEQFF
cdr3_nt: TGCAGTGCTAGCGTGAAGACCTACAATGAGCAGTTCTTC

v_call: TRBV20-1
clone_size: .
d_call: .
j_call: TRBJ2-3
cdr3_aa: CSARASLGGTDTQYF
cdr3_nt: TGCAGTGCTAGGGCCTCATTAGGGGGCACAGATACGCAGTATTTT

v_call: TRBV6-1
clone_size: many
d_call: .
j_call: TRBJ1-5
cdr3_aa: CASSPGGRGQPQHF
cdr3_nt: TGTGCCAGCAGCCCCGGAGGGCGAGGTCAGCCCCAGCATTTT

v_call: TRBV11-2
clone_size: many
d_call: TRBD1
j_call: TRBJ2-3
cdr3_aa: CASSRDRGFTDTQYF
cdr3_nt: TGTGCCAGCTCCAGGGACAGGGGTTTCACAGATACGCAGTATTTT

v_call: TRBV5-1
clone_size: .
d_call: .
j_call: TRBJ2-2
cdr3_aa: CASRESGRANTGELFF
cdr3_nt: TGCGCCAGCAGGGAATCGGGCAGGGCGAACACCGGGGAGCTGTTTTTT

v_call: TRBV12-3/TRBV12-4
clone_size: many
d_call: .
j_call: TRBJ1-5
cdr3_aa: CASSPQSMGNQPQHF
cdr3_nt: TGTGCCAGCAGTCCTCAGAGTATGGGCAATCAGCCCCAGCATTTT

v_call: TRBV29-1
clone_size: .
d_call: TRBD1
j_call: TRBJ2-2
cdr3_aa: CSVVGQVNTGELFF
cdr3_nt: TGCAGCGTTGTAGGACAGGTGAACACCGGGGAGCTGTTTTTT

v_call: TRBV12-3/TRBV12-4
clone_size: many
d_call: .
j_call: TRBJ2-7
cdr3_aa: CASSSDGTYEQYF
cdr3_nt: TGTGCCAGCAGTTCGGACGGAACCTACGAGCAGTACTTC

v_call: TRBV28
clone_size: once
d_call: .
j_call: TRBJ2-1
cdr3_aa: CASWGTNQNEQFF
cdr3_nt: TGTGCCAGCTGGGGGACAAATCAAAATGAGCAGTTCTTC

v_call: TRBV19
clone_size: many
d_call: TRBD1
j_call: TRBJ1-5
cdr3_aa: CASTTLRQGVSNQPQHF
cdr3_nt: TGTGCCAGCACTACTCTGAGACAGGGAGTGAGCAATCAGCCCCAGCATTTT

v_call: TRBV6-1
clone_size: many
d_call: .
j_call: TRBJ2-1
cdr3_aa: CASRKREDYNEQFF
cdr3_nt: TGTGCCAGCAGAAAAAGGGAGGACTACAATGAGCAGTTCTTC

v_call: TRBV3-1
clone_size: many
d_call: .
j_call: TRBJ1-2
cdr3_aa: CASSQDGVKSYGYTF
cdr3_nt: TGTGCCAGCAGCCAAGATGGGGTAAAGAGCTATGGCTACACCTTC

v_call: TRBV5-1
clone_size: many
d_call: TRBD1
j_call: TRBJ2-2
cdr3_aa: CASSRQGWNTGELFF
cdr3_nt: TGCGCCAGCAGTAGACAGGGCTGGAACACCGGGGAGCTGTTTTTT

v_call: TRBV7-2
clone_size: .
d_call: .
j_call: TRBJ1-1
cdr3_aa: CASSTRDNLRNTEAFF
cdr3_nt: TGTGCCAGCAGCACTCGGGACAATCTACGGAACACTGAAGCTTTCTTT

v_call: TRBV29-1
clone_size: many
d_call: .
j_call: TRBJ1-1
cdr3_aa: CSVDERANTEAFF
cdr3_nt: TGCAGCGTTGATGAGAGGGCGAACACTGAAGCTTTCTTT

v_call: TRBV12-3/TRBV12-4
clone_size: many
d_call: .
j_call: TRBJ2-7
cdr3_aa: CASSLANSPYEQYF
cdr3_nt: TGTGCCAGCAGTTTAGCCAACAGTCCCTACGAGCAGTACTTC

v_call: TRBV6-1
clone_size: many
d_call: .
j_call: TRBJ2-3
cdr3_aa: CASRSGDGDTQYF
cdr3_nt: TGTGCCAGCAGGTCAGGGGATGGAGATACGCAGTATTTT

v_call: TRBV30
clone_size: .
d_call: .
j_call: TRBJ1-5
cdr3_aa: CAWSPGRAGPQHF
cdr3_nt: TGTGCCTGGAGCCCTGGACGGGCCGGGCCCCAGCATTTT

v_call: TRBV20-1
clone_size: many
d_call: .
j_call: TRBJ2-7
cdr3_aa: CSAMVPGRYEQYF
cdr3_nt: TGCAGTGCTATGGTCCCGGGCCGTTACGAGCAGTACTTC

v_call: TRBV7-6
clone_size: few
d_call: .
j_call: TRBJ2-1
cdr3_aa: CASSLGPLPRYNEQFF
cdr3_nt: TGTGCCAGCAGCTTGGGCCCCCTACCCCGCTACAATGAGCAGTTCTTC

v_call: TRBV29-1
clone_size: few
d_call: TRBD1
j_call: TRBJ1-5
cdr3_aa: CSVAQGGGPNQPQHF
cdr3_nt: TGCAGCGTTGCACAGGGGGGGGGACCCAATCAGCCCCAGCATTTT

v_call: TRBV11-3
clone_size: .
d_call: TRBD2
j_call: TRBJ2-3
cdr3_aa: CASSVSGGATDTQYF
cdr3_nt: TGTGCCAGCAGCGTAAGCGGGGGCGCCACAGATACGCAGTATTTT

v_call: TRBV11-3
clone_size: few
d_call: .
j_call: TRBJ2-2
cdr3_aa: CASSSDTLNTGELFF
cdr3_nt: TGTGCCAGCAGCTCTGACACTCTGAACACCGGGGAGCTGTTTTTT

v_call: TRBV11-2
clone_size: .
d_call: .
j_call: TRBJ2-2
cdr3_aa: CASSPLRESGELFF
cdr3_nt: TGTGCCAGCAGCCCCCTCAGGGAATCCGGGGAGCTGTTTTTT

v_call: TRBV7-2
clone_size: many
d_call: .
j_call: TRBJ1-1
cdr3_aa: CASSLNSLGTNTEAFF
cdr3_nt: TGTGCCAGCAGCTTAAATTCGTTGGGTACGAACACTGAAGCTTTCTTT

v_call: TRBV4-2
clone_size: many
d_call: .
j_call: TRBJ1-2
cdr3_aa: CASSQDGGYGYGYTF
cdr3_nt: TGTGCCAGCAGCCAAGACGGGGGTTATGGCTATGGCTACACCTTC

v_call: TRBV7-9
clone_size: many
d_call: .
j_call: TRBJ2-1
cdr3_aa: CASSPRAGALGNEQFF
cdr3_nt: TGTGCCAGCAGCCCGAGGGCGGGGGCCCTAGGGAATGAGCAGTTCTTC

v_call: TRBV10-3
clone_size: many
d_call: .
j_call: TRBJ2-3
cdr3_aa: CAILDSTDTQYF
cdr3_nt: TGTGCCATCTTGGACAGCACAGATACGCAGTATTTT

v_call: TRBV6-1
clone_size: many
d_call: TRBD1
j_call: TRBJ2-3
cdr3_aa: CASSRTGGTSTDTQYF
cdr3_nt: TGTGCCAGCAGTCGGACAGGGGGCACTAGCACAGATACGCAGTATTTT

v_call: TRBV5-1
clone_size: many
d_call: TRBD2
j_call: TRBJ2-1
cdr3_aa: CASSLGTSGNEQFF
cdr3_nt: TGTGCCAGCAGCCTGGGGACTAGCGGGAATGAGCAGTTCTTC

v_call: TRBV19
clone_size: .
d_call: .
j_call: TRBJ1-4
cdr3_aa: CASRTVLNEKLFF
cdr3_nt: TGTGCCAGTAGGACAGTACTCAATGAAAAACTGTTTTTT

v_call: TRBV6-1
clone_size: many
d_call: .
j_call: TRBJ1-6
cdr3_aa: CASSPGTPNSPLHF
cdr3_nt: TGTGCCAGCAGTCCCGGGACACCGAATTCACCCCTCCACTTT

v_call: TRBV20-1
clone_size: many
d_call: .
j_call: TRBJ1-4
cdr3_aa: CSANLVGDDEKLFF
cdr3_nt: TGCAGTGCCAATCTGGTTGGGGACGATGAAAAACTGTTTTTT

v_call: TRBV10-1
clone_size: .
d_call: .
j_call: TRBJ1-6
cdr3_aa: CASSEGTGVDSPLHF
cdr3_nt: TGCGCCAGCAGTGAGGGGACCGGAGTGGATTCACCCCTCCACTTT

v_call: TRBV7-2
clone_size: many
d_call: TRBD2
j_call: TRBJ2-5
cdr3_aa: CASTLAGRQETQYF
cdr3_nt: TGTGCCAGCACCCTAGCGGGTAGACAAGAGACCCAGTACTTC

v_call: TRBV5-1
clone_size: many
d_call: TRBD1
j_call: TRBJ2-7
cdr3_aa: CASSWTGDYEQYF
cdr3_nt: TGCGCCAGCAGCTGGACAGGGGACTACGAGCAGTACTTC

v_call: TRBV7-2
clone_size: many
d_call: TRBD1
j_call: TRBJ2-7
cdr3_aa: CASSFGTEYYEQYF
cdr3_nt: TGTGCCAGCAGCTTTGGGACAGAGTATTACGAGCAGTACTTC

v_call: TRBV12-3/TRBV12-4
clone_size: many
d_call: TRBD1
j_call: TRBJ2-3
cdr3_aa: CASSPGTGQMSPTDTQYF
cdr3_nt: TGTGCCAGCAGCCCCGGGACAGGGCAAATGTCCCCCACAGATACGCAGTATTTT

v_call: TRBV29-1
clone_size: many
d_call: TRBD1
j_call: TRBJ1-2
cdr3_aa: CSVSGTVYGYTF
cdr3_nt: TGCAGCGTTTCCGGGACAGTCTATGGCTACACCTTC

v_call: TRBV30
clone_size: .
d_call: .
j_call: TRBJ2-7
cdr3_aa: CAWSRGQNYEQYF
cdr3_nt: TGTGCCTGGAGTCGGGGGCAGAACTACGAGCAGTACTTC

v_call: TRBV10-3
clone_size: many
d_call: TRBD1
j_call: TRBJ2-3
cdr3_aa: CAISERGTGTDTQYF
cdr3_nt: TGTGCCATCAGTGAGCGAGGGACAGGCACAGATACGCAGTATTTT

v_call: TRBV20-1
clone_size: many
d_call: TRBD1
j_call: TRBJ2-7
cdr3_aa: CSARPKTGFSYEQYF
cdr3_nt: TGCAGTGCTAGACCCAAGACAGGGTTCTCCTACGAGCAGTACTTC

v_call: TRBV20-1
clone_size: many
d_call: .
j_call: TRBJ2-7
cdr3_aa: CSARPPGLPIEQYF
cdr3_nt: TGCAGTGCTAGGCCCCCTGGACTACCCATCGAGCAGTACTTC

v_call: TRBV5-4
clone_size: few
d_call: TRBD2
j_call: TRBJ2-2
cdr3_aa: CASSWAGDFAGELFF
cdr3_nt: TGTGCCAGCAGCTGGGCGGGGGACTTCGCCGGGGAGCTGTTTTTT

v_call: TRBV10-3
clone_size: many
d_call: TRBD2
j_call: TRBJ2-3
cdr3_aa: CAISESKSLSGSTDTQYF
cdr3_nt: TGTGCCATCAGTGAGTCGAAGTCCCTTAGCGGGAGTACGGATACGCAGTATTTT

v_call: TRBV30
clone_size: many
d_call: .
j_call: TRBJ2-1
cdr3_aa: CAWSKWEAYNEQFF
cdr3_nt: TGTGCCTGGAGTAAGTGGGAGGCCTACAATGAGCAGTTCTTC

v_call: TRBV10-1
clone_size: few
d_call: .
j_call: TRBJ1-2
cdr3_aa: CASSETTDLYGYTF
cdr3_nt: TGCGCCAGCAGTGAGACCACTGACCTCTATGGCTACACCTTC